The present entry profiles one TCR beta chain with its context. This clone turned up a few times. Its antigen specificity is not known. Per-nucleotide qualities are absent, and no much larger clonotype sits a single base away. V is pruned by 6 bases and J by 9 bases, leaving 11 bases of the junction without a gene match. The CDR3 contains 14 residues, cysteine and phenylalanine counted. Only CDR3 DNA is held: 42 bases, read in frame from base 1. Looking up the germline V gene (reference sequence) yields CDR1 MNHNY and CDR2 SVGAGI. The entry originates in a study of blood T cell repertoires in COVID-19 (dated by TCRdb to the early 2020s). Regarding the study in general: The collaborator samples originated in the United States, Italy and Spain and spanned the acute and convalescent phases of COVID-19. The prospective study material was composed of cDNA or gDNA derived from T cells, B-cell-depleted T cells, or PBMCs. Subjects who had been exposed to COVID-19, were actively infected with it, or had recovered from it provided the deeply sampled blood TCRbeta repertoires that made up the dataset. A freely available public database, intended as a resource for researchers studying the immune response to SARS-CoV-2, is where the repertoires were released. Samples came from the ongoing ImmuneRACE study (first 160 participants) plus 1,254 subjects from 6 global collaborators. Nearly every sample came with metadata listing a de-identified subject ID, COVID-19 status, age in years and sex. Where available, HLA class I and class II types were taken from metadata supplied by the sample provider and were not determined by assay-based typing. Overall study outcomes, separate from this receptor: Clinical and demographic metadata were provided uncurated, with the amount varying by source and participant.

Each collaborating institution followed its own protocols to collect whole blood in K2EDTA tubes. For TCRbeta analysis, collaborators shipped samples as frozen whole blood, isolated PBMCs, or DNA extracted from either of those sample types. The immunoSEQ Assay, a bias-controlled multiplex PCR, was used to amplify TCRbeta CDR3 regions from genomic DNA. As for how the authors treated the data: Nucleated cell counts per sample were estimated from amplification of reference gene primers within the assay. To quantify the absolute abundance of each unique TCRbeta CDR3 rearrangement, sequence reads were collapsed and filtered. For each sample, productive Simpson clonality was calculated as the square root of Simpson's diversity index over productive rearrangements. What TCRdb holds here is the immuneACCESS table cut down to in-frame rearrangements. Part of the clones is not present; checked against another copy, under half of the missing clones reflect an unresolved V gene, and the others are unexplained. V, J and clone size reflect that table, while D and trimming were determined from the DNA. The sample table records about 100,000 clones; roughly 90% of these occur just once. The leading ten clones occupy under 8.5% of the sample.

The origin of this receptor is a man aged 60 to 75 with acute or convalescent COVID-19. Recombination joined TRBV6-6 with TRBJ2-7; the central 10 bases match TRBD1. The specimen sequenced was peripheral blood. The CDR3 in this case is CASSSTGTGERQYF. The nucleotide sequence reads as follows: TGTGCCAGCAGCTCCACCGGGACAGGGGAACGGCAGTACTTC.